This passage covers 10 T cell receptor beta chains from one sample sequenced in a study of T cell responses to AZD1222 COVID-19 vaccine. Only in-frame clones appear in the TCRdb table, and some are missing; sequencing was by immunoSEQ multiplex PCR. The sample consists of some 130,000 clones, 70% to 90% of them appearing once. The sequenced sample was peripheral blood, obtained on day 0 of AZD1222 vaccination. The receptors originated from an adult in good health.

The V gene is TRBV7-9, the J gene TRBJ2-1; no firm D call. The germline V and J ends were trimmed by 3 bases and 7 bases, with 16 bases remaining between them. The CDR3 has 15 amino acids. CDR1 is SEHNR, CDR2 FQNEAQ, per germline (reference sequence). The CDR3 here is CASSLVGRIGNEQFF. CDR3 nucleotide sequence: TGTGCCAGCAGCTTGGTCGGACGGATAGGGAATGAGCAGTTCTTC.

The chain recombines TRBV30 with TRBJ1-1, with a possible D match to TRBD1 (6 bases). Germline assignment: CDR1 GTSNPN and CDR2 SVGIG (reference sequence). V was shortened by 2 bases and J by 0 bases, with 13 bases between the two germline ends. The CDR3 sequence is 15 residues long. The CDR3 DNA follows: TGTGCCTGGAGTCCTCTCAGGGGTATGAACACTGAAGCTTTCTTT. It yields the protein CAWSPLRGMNTEAFF.

The chain joins TRBV19 to TRBJ1-2; D gene ambiguous. With 1 base removed from V and 7 bases from J, the gap between germline ends came to 10 bases. Germline CDR1 LNHDA, CDR2 SQIVND (reference sequence). The CDR3 spans 13 residues. The CDR3 DNA is TGTGCCAGTAGTATAGTGGCAGGCGGTGGCTACACCTTC. Translating it yields CASSIVAGGGYTF.

The chain is built from TRBV19 and TRBJ1-2; 9 positions agree with TRBD1. Trimming removed 0 bases from V and 8 bases from J; junction bases left unmatched: 7. Germline loops: CDR1 LNHDA, CDR2 SQIVND (reference sequence). The CDR3 covers 15 residues. The CDR3 sequence is CASSIDGTGYWGYTF. CDR3 DNA: TGTGCCAGTAGTATAGACGGGACAGGGTATTGGGGCTACACCTTC.

This chain links TRBV6-1 with TRBJ1-3, with a possible D match to TRBD1 (5 bases). Deletions cut 0 bases from V and 4 bases from J, with 13 bases between. The V gene's germline CDR1 is MNHNS and CDR2 SASEGT. This CDR3 has 16 amino acids. The CDR3 DNA reads TGTGCCAGCAGTGAAGCGTCTGAGGGGTCAGGAAACACCATATATTTT. This codes for CASSEASEGSGNTIYF.

The gene calls are TRBV7-3 and TRBJ1-2, with D perhaps TRBD1 (5 bases). The CDR3 sequence is 14 residues long. Per the germline V gene, CDR1 is SGHTA and CDR2 is FQGTGA. The V and J ends lost 4 bases and 4 bases respectively, with 13 bases between them. CDR3 sequence (DNA): TGTGCCAGCAGCTGGGCACACGGGACCTATGGCTACACCTTC. This sequence encodes CASSWAHGTYGYTF.

V gene TRBV6-5 combines with J gene TRBJ2-7, with D perhaps matching TRBD1 or TRBD2 (5 bases each). CDR1 and CDR2 from the germline V gene are MNHEY and SVGAGI. V lost 2 bases and J lost 1, with 9 bases in between. The CDR3 sequence is 14 residues long. The CDR3 sequence: CASSYHRTSYEQYF. The CDR3 DNA sequence: TGTGCCAGCAGTTACCACAGGACTTCCTACGAGCAGTACTTC.

The chain combines TRBV6-1 with TRBJ1-5, with D tentatively TRBD1 (5 bases). V lost 3 bases, J lost 7 bases, and 22 bases lay in between. The CDR3 extends over 17 amino acids. Per germline, CDR1 MNHNS and CDR2 SASEGT. In DNA form, the CDR3 reads TGTGCCAGCAGTGACCTCCTCGGACACCCCCGAGGACAGCCCCAGCATTTT. Residues: CASSDLLGHPRGQPQHF.

V and J are TRBV5-1 and TRBJ2-5, with 9 bases fitting TRBD2. The CDR3 contains 17 residues. The germline CDR1 and CDR2 sequences are SGHRS and YFSETQ. Trimming cost V 0 bases and J 7 bases; bases outside gene matches: 13. The CDR3, as DNA: TGCGCCAGCAGCTTGGAGGGACTAGCTCTCTCTGGATGGACCCAGTACTTC. Residues: CASSLEGLALSGWTQYF.

The rearrangement links TRBV27 to TRBJ1-2; D is unresolved. Germline V CDR1 and CDR2: MNHEY, SMNVEV (reference sequence). The CDR3 is made up of 14 amino acids. Trimming removed 5 bases from V and 6 bases from J, with 16 bases in between. This chain's CDR3 is CASSPTPFSDGYTF. The CDR3 region has the DNA TGTGCCAGCAGTCCGACCCCCTTCTCCGATGGCTACACCTTC.